This T cell receptor beta chain came from a study of blood T cell repertoires in COVID-19. Across the whole study: Material from acute and convalescent COVID-19 was sourced from the United States, Italy and Spain. T cells, B-cell-depleted T cells, or PBMCs provided the cDNA or gDNA that served as material.

Germline assignment: CDR1 KGHSY and CDR2 FQNENV. V lost 0 bases to trimming and J lost 3 bases, with 12 bases between them. The CDR3 consists of 15 residues. Per the authors' pipeline: Estimates of nucleated cell counts were drawn from the amplification of reference gene primers. Clones were read by immunoSEQ multiplex PCR, and TCRdb kept only the in-frame ones, dropping some. Clone size and the V and J calls come from that table; the DNA yielded D and trimming. The sample lists approximately 150,000 clones; 70% to 90% were seen once. Those who participated ranged in age from roughly 18 to 89 years and resided in about 24 US areas.

The chain carries TRBV16 and TRBJ2-7; D gene uncertain. This receptor was taken from a woman aged 45-59 years with acute COVID-19. Input material: PBMCs or T cells enriched from blood (not recorded which). This chain's CDR3 is CASSQSGRKVYEQYF. CDR3 bases: TGTGCCAGCAGCCAATCTGGCAGGAAAGTCTACGAGCAGTACTTC. Full variable domain (rest looked up from reference TRBV16 and TRBJ2-7): GEEVAQTPKHLVRGEGQKAKLYCAPIKGHSYVFWYQQVLKNEFKFLISFQNENVFDETGMPKERFSAKCLPNSPCSLEIQATKLEDSAVYFCASSQSGRKVYEQYFGPGTRLTVT.